This T cell receptor (beta chain) derives from a study of neoadjuvant nivolumab and ipilimumab in lung cancer. With regard to this clone: Its target is unknown.

Measured with immunoSEQ multiplex PCR; TCRdb has only the in-frame clones, and not every one. The sample has 30,000 to 35,000 clones, just over 90% seen once. Findings and limits, study-wide: TCR sequencing covered a small number of samples. TCR richness and clonality were higher in tumors than adjacent uninvolved lung.

The CDR3 has 15 residues. V was shortened by 0 bases and J by 5 bases, with 13 bases between the two germline ends. Germline CDR1 and CDR2: SGHDN and FVKESK. The clonotype originates from an adult with non-small cell lung cancer. The rearrangement joins TRBV14 to TRBJ1-2, with no clear D. The starting material was peripheral blood, obtained after neoadjuvant nivolumab, alone or with ipilimumab, at or shortly before surgery. CDR3 nucleotides: TGTGCCAGCAGCCAAGATGTAATTGGTAGATATGGCTACACCTTC. The encoded protein is CASSQDVIGRYGYTF.